The 24 T cell receptor beta chains presented below share a single source sample, sequenced in a study of technical replicates of blood from a handful of donors. The protocol was immunoSEQ multiplex PCR, while the TCRdb copy is restricted to in-frame clones and leaves out a portion. The sample lists 84,000 or so clones; roughly 94% were seen once. Sequenced input: T cells isolated from PBMCs. Every receptor here comes from a human donor in good health.

This chain connects TRBV5-6 to TRBJ1-4; 10 bases fit TRBD1. This CDR3 region has 14 residues. Germline CDR1 and CDR2: SGHDT and YYEEEE. After removal of 4 bases from V and 8 bases from J, the junction contained 5 bases not matched to a gene. In DNA form, the CDR3 reads TGTGCCAGCAGCGTCGGGACAGGGGACGAAAAACTGTTTTTT. Translated, it gives CASSVGTGDEKLFF. The entire variable domain, with the rest obtained from reference TRBV5-6 and TRBJ1-4, is as follows: DAGVTQSPTHLIKTRGQQVTLRCSPKSGHDTVSWYQQALGQGPQFIFQYYEEEERQRGNFPDRFSGHQFPNYSSELNVNALLLGDSALYLCASSVGTGDEKLFFGSGTQLSVL.

The J gene is TRBJ1-5, the V gene TRBV7-9, with 12 positions matching TRBD1. Germline V gives CDR1 SEHNR, CDR2 FQNEAQ (reference sequence). The CDR3 length is 14 residues. V shed 5 bases, J shed 6 bases, and the junction held 2 bases outside the gene matches. The CDR3, as DNA: TGTGCCAGCAGCGGGGACAGGGGGCGTCAGCCCCAGCATTTT. The encoded protein is CASSGDRGRQPQHF.

The CDR3 DNA reads as TGTGCCAGCAGCCAAGGCTTGAGTAATTCACCCCTCCACTTT. Translation: CASSQGLSNSPLHF. The chain couples TRBV14 to TRBJ1-6, with D unclear. This CDR3 has 14 amino acids. V lost 1 base to trimming and J lost 6 bases, with 7 bases between them. Germline CDR1 is SGHDN and CDR2 is FVKESK.

The V call is TRBV5-6, the J call TRBJ2-7, with 7 bases matching TRBD2. Germline V gives CDR1 SGHDT, CDR2 YYEEEE. The V segment lost 0 bases and the J segment 4 bases; nucleotides outside the gene matches: 10. This CDR3 region has 16 residues. CDR3 sequence reads: CASSLARSGATYEQYF. Here the CDR3 DNA reads TGTGCCAGCAGCTTGGCCCGGAGCGGGGCCACGTACGAGCAGTACTTC.

V usage is TRBV9 and J usage is TRBJ2-2, with TRBD1 matching over 8 bases. Per germline, CDR1 SGDLS and CDR2 YYNGEE. The length of the CDR3 is 14 residues. J was trimmed by 6 bases and V by 5 bases; bases with no gene match: 6. The chain's CDR3 is CASRGDRGAGELFF. The CDR3 coding sequence is TGTGCCAGCAGAGGAGACAGGGGAGCCGGGGAGCTGTTTTTT.

The chain links TRBV27 to TRBJ1-1; D ambiguous. The CDR3 runs to 13 residues. Trimming left V 2 bases short and J 1 base short, with 5 bases between. Per germline, CDR1 MNHEY and CDR2 SMNVEV (reference sequence). The CDR3 DNA reads TGTGCCAGCAGTTTAGCCAGGAACACTGAAGCTTTCTTT. It translates to CASSLARNTEAFF.

This chain uses TRBV7-9 with TRBJ2-5, with TRBD1 matching 8 bases. The length of the CDR3 is 16 residues. The germline CDR1 and CDR2 sequences are SEHNR and FQNEAQ (reference sequence). Trimming removed 6 bases from V and 5 bases from J; junction bases left unmatched: 14. CDR3 region: CASSSPWTGSRETQYF. CDR3 in DNA: TGTGCCAGCAGTTCGCCGTGGACAGGGAGTAGGGAGACCCAGTACTTC.

V is TRBV6-1 and J is TRBJ2-7, with 7 bases that match TRBD1. Looked up from germline, CDR1 is MNHNS and CDR2 is SASEGT. CDR3 length: 12 residues. The J segment lost 6 bases and the V segment lost 5 bases, leaving 4 bases of the junction unmatched. CDR3 sequence (DNA): TGTGCCAGCAGTAAGGGGGCTGCCGAGCAGTACTTC. Translation: CASSKGAAEQYF.

V usage is TRBV7-2 and J usage is TRBJ1-2; 8 bases fit TRBD1. The germline gives CDR1 SGHTA, CDR2 FQGNSA. V trimming: 4 bases; J trimming: 3 bases; junction bases outside the gene matches: 7. The CDR3 consists of 15 residues. In nucleotides, the CDR3 is TGTGCCAGCAGCTCCTGGACAGGGAAGGACTATGGCTACACCTTC. It is translated as CASSSWTGKDYGYTF.

This rearrangement joins TRBV28 to TRBJ1-1; a weak D match, TRBD1 (6 bases). Germline V gene sequence: CDR1 MDHEN, CDR2 SYDVKM. The CDR3 is 15 residues long. V lost 6 bases and J 0 bases, leaving 14 bases between the germline ends. As DNA, the CDR3 is TGTGCCAGCAGCTCTGCCGGACAGTTGAACACTGAAGCTTTCTTT. Protein product: CASSSAGQLNTEAFF.

The gene calls are TRBV2 and TRBJ1-1; 8 nucleotides align to TRBD1. Germline V gives CDR1 SNHLY, CDR2 FYNNEI. The CDR3 runs 14 residues. Unmatched junction bases numbered 6, after V lost 7 bases and J lost 2 bases. The CDR3 nucleotides are TGTGCCAGCACTCGACAGGGGATTAACACTGAAGCTTTCTTT. Amino acids: CASTRQGINTEAFF.

The J gene is TRBJ1-1, the V gene TRBV27; the D gene is possibly TRBD1 (6 bases). The CDR3 totals 17 residues. Germline values: CDR1 MNHEY, CDR2 SMNVEV (reference sequence). Trimming stripped 4 bases from V and 1 base from J, with 19 bases between. The CDR3 spells CASSYDRTHSSNTEAFF. For the CDR3, the DNA is TGTGCCAGCAGTTACGACAGGACCCACTCTTCGAACACTGAAGCTTTCTTT.

The rearrangement joins TRBV21-1 to TRBJ1-1; TRBD1, as called in the table, went unchecked against the DNA. TRBV21-1 is tagged as a pseudogene. This CDR3 has 17 residues. The CDR3, as DNA: TGTGCCAGCAGCAAAGCGCTCTTTCACAGGGTCCCCACTGAAGCTTTCTTT. Translation: CASSKALFHRVPTEAFF.

The chain joins TRBV28 to TRBJ2-7, with a weak D call TRBD1 (5 bases). Trimming stripped 3 bases from V and 7 bases from J, with 13 bases between. This CDR3 is 13 amino acids long. CDR1 is MDHEN, CDR2 SYDVKM, per germline. As DNA, the CDR3 is TGTGCCAGCAGTTTTTCCCGACAGCTGGAGCAGTACTTC. Translation gives CASSFSRQLEQYF.

J is TRBJ2-7 and V is TRBV7-8; 12 nucleotides align to TRBD2. Trimming removed 1 base from V and 4 bases from J; junction bases left unmatched: 11. The CDR3 has 18 residues. The germline V gene encodes CDR1 SGHVS and CDR2 FQNEAQ. This chain's CDR3 is CASSLDSSGRARIYEQYF. As DNA, the CDR3 is TGTGCCAGCAGCTTAGATTCTAGCGGGAGGGCCAGGATATACGAGCAGTACTTC.

The rearrangement joins TRBV10-3 to TRBJ2-1; 8 bases match TRBD1. This CDR3 region has 16 residues. The ends lost 3 bases at V and 4 bases at J; junction bases unmatched: 8. Germline loops: CDR1 ENHRY, CDR2 SYGVKD. CDR3 DNA sequence: TGTGCCATCAGTGATCCGACAGGGGAAAGATACAATGAGCAGTTCTTC. It is translated as CAISDPTGERYNEQFF.

The chain combines TRBV2 with TRBJ1-1, with a weak D call TRBD1 (6 bases). The ends were cut back, 7 bases at V and 4 bases at J, with 13 bases in the middle. The CDR3 consists of 13 residues. CDR1 and CDR2 from the germline V gene are SNHLY and FYNNEI. The CDR3 loop is CASKPQGFTEAFF. The DNA of the CDR3 is TGTGCCAGCAAACCTCAGGGGTTCACTGAAGCTTTCTTT. The entire variable domain, with the rest obtained from reference TRBV2 and TRBJ1-1, is as follows: EPEVTQTPSHQVTQMGQEVILRCVPISNHLYFYWYRQILGQKVEFLVSFYNNEISEKSEIFDDQFSVERPDGSNFTLKIRSTKLEDSAMYFCASKPQGFTEAFFGQGTRLTVV.

The chain carries TRBV7-9 and TRBJ2-7; the D gene is possibly TRBD2 (6 bases). V was clipped by 4 bases and J by 6 bases, with 13 bases between them. CDR1 SEHNR and CDR2 FQNEAQ come from the germline V gene (reference sequence). CDR3 length: 13 residues. CDR3 in DNA: TGTGCCAGCAGCTCCCCCCGGGGAGGCGAGCAGTACTTC. It encodes CASSSPRGGEQYF.

This sequence joins TRBV2 and TRBJ1-6; 8 nucleotides align to TRBD1. Losses at the gene ends were 7 bases for V and 6 bases for J; bases not matched to a gene: 2. CDR1 SNHLY and CDR2 FYNNEI come from the germline V gene. This CDR3 spans 13 amino acids. CDR3 protein: CASTGQGNSPLHF. CDR3 coding DNA: TGTGCCAGCACCGGACAGGGTAATTCACCCCTCCACTTT. The full variable domain, in which reference TRBV2 and TRBJ1-6 provide the parts outside the CDR3, is EPEVTQTPSHQVTQMGQEVILRCVPISNHLYFYWYRQILGQKVEFLVSFYNNEISEKSEIFDDQFSVERPDGSNFTLKIRSTKLEDSAMYFCASTGQGNSPLHFGNGTRLTVT.

The V gene is TRBV7-8, the J gene TRBJ2-7; D may be TRBD1 (6 bases). CDR3 size: 12 residues. Germline V gene lookup returns CDR1 SGHVS and CDR2 FQNEAQ. The V end lost 5 bases, the J end lost 3 bases, and 8 bases lay between the germline ends. The CDR3 sequence is CASSQDSYEQYF. As DNA, the CDR3 is TGTGCCAGCAGCCAGGACAGCTACGAGCAGTACTTC.

V is TRBV2 and J is TRBJ2-5; perhaps TRBD1 as D (5 bases). V lost 4 bases and J lost 2, with 20 bases in between. Germline CDR1 SNHLY, CDR2 FYNNEI. The CDR3 length is 17 residues. Here the CDR3 DNA reads TGTGCCAGCAGTGTTCTTGGGTGGGGCCCCACACAAGAGACCCAGTACTTC. The encoded protein is CASSVLGWGPTQETQYF.

The rearrangement links TRBV6-1 to TRBJ1-2, with TRBD1 matching over 7 bases. V shed 6 bases, J shed 5 bases, and the junction held 3 bases outside the gene matches. The CDR3 length is 12 residues. Germline loops: CDR1 MNHNS, CDR2 SASEGT. CDR3 coding DNA: TGTGCCAGCAGCTCGACAGGGTATGGCTACACCTTC. Protein: CASSSTGYGYTF.

This chain uses TRBV29-1 with TRBJ2-5, with 10 bases that match TRBD1. The germline gives CDR1 SQVTM, CDR2 ANQGSEA. The CDR3 sequence is 13 residues long. After removal of 6 bases from V and 4 bases from J, the junction contained 5 bases not matched to a gene. The CDR3 protein is CSVPRDRGETQYF. The DNA for the CDR3 is TGCAGCGTCCCCCGGGACAGGGGAGAGACCCAGTACTTC.

This clone was seen once. The chain is built from TRBV28 and TRBJ2-5; 7 bases map to TRBD1. Trimming removed 6 bases from V and 0 bases from J; junction bases left unmatched: 4. Germline CDR1 MDHEN, CDR2 SYDVKM. The CDR3 loop spans 14 amino acids. CDR3: CASSTGQNQETQYF. As DNA, the CDR3 is TGTGCCAGCAGCACGGGACAGAACCAAGAGACCCAGTACTTC.